The sample holds a few counts of the clone carrying this T cell receptor beta chain. The data originate from a study of cytomegalovirus exposure and HLA in healthy donors. Researchers ran the PCR with 60 Vbeta and 13 Jbeta primers. Profiling relied on immunoSEQ multiplex PCR, and the TCRdb table lists in-frame clones only, not all of them. Among nearly 65,000 clones, 73% were seen once, and the ten largest hold approximately 5.5%. The V segment lost 5 bases and the J segment 6 bases; nucleotides outside the gene matches: 6. In germline, CDR1 is MNHEY, CDR2 SVGAGI. The CDR3 is made up of 14 amino acids.

Sequencing used PBMCs. This chain links TRBV6-5 with TRBJ2-2; 7 bases are shared with TRBD2. The sequence was obtained from a man aged 45-65 years in good health and CMV-seronegative. CDR3 nucleotides: TGTGCCAGCAGTACCCGGGGGGAACCCGGGGAGCTGTTTTTT. It specifies CASSTRGEPGELFF.